Listed below are T cell receptor beta chains from one sample, sequenced in a study of blood T cell repertoires in COVID-19. Clones were sequenced by immunoSEQ multiplex PCR, and TCRdb holds only the in-frame ones, with some missing. The sample lists approximately 250,000 clones, around 80% occurring once. Sequencing was done on a sample of PBMCs or T cells enriched from blood (not recorded which). These receptors originate from a man between 35 and 55 years old who had recovered from COVID-19. Each CDR3 is given with its conserved first and last residue. A D gene is named only where the DNA matches it firmly. Only part of the rows carry a size: once, few, many, or a class if the clone is expanded.

D | J | size | V | CDR3 | DNA
. | TRBJ2-4 | . | TRBV28 | CASSDRKNIQYF | TGTGCCAGCAGCGACAGAAAAAACATTCAGTACTTC
TRBD1 | TRBJ1-2 | . | TRBV9 | CASSREPGDRANYGYTF | TGTGCCAGCAGCCGCGAACCGGGGGACAGGGCTAACTATGGCTACACCTTC
. | TRBJ2-7 | . | TRBV9 | CASSVDTGTYEQYF | TGTGCCAGCAGCGTAGATACAGGCACCTACGAGCAGTACTTC
. | TRBJ1-6 | once | TRBV18 | CASSAMSSYNSPLHF | TGTGCCAGCTCAGCCATGAGCTCCTATAATTCACCCCTCCACTTT
. | TRBJ1-2 | . | TRBV9 | CASSAQQGSLGYTF | TGTGCCAGCAGCGCACAACAGGGATCGCTTGGCTACACCTTC
. | TRBJ2-1 | . | TRBV6-5 | CASTGGPGNEQFF | TGTGCCAGCACTGGAGGGCCAGGGAATGAGCAGTTCTTC
TRBD1 | TRBJ1-1 | . | TRBV3-1/TRBV3-2 | CASSQQDRGTEAFF | TGTGCCAGCAGCCAACAAGACAGGGGCACTGAAGCTTTCTTT
. | TRBJ1-2 | . | TRBV18 | CASSPGDWRGYTF | TGTGCCAGCTCACCAGGGGACTGGAGAGGCTACACCTTC
. | TRBJ2-2 | . | TRBV28 | CASVNRDTGELFF | TGTGCCAGCGTGAACAGGGACACCGGGGAGCTGTTTTTT
. | TRBJ2-1 | . | TRBV27 | CASSLPSSNEQFF | TGTGCCAGCAGCCTACCCTCTTCCAATGAGCAGTTCTTC
. | TRBJ1-1 | few | TRBV20-1 | CSASRRGSVTEAFF | TGCAGTGCTAGTCGCCGGGGGTCGGTGACTGAAGCTTTCTTT
TRBD2 | TRBJ2-5 | . | TRBV28 | CATAFGSTSGRVETQYF | TGTGCCACCGCTTTCGGCTCGACTAGCGGGAGGGTGGAGACCCAGTACTTC
. | TRBJ1-1 | . | TRBV7-2 | CASSLYGDTEAFF | TGTGCCAGCAGTCTTTACGGGGACACTGAAGCTTTCTTT
. | TRBJ1-2 | . | TRBV20-1 | CSARTAGGYTF | TGCAGTGCTAGAACGGCGGGTGGCTACACCTTC
TRBD1 | TRBJ1-5 | few | TRBV18 | CASSPGRRQGDQPQHF | TGTGCCAGCTCACCAGGGAGGCGGCAGGGGGATCAGCCCCAGCATTTT